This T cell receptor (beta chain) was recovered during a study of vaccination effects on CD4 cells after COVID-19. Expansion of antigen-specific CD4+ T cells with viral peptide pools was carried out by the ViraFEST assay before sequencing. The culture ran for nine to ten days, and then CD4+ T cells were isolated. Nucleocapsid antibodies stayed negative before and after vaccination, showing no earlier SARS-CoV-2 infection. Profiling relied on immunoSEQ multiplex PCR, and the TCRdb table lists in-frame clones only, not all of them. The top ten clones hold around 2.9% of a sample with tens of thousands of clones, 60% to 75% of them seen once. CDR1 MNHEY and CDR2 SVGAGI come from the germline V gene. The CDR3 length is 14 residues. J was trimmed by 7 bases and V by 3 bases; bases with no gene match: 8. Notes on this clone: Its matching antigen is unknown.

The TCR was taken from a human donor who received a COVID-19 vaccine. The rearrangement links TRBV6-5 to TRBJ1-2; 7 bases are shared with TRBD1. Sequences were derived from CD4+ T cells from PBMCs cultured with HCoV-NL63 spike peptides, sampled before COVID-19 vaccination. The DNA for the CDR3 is TGTGCCAGCAGTTATGGGACAGCAATCGGTGGCTACACCTTC. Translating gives CASSYGTAIGGYTF.